This is a list of T cell receptor beta chains from one sample in a study of identical twins. From the 5' RACE reads, TCRdb called clonotypes with MiXCR, one entry per CDR3 protein. Of approximately 500,000 distinct CDR3 sequences in the sample, approximately 24% are singletons; the top ten hold roughly 3%. In addition, the sample was reused for a study of T cells expressing NK-cell markers.

The sequenced sample was CD4+ T cells sorted from blood. The receptors come from a woman between 18 and 30 years old in good health. CDR3s include the opening cysteine and the closing phenylalanine or tryptophan. A D gene is named only where the DNA matches it firmly.

J | V | D | CDR3
TRBJ1-1 | TRBV5-1 | - | CASSLHKNTEAFF
TRBJ2-3 | TRBV5-4 | TRBD2 | CASSPKTSGSSTDTQYF
TRBJ2-3 | TRBV12-3/TRBV12-4 | - | CASTLMLAATDTQYF
TRBJ2-5 | TRBV7-8 | - | CASSLGRVRETQYF
TRBJ2-7 | TRBV5-4 | - | CASSLMDEQYF
TRBJ2-7 | TRBV12-3/TRBV12-4 | - | CASSFYGEQYF
TRBJ2-1 | TRBV20-1 | TRBD2 | CSARLPGLAGGRFDNEQFF
TRBJ2-5 | TRBV12-3/TRBV12-4 | - | CASKDYQETQYF
TRBJ1-2 | TRBV12-3/TRBV12-4 | - | CASSHRARFGYTF
TRBJ1-2 | TRBV5-1 | TRBD1 | CASRTGGHNGYTF
TRBJ1-1 | TRBV11-3 | - | CASSLLDRNTEAFF
TRBJ2-2 | TRBV5-1 | TRBD2 | CASRSGTSGSGELFF
TRBJ1-1 | TRBV20-1 | - | CSASSFSAEAFF
TRBJ2-7 | TRBV6-2/TRBV6-3 | - | CASRRPPYEQYF
TRBJ2-5 | TRBV7-2 | - | CASSPGGLEETQYF
TRBJ2-3 | TRBV7-2 | TRBD2 | CASSFRLAGARDTQYF
TRBJ1-2 | TRBV14 | - | CASSQDLRGYGYTF
TRBJ2-6 | TRBV4-3 | - | CASSPGTRSVLTF
TRBJ2-1 | TRBV5-1 | TRBD2 | CASSPEMSGSLSEQFF
TRBJ2-2 | TRBV15 | - | CATSRHGGELFF
TRBJ1-1 | TRBV12-3/TRBV12-4 | - | CASTMRNTEAFF
TRBJ2-2 | TRBV20-1 | - | CSARDPGRGTGELFF
TRBJ2-4 | TRBV7-9 | TRBD1 | CASSLGDRDINIQYF